The 26 T cell receptor beta chains reported below all come from one sample, sequenced in a study of Graves' ophthalmopathy and Graves' hyperthyroidism. TCR beta CDR3 amplification used RNA transcripts. An opening RT-PCR round employed HTBI primers and preceded a second-round multiplex PCR. One entry per CDR3 protein, called by TCRdb with MiXCR from the multiplex PCR reads. Found here are about 480,000 distinct CDR3 sequences, around 15% of them singletons; the top ten hold roughly 9.8%. The sequenced sample consisted of blood. The receptors originated from a young woman with Graves' ophthalmopathy.

In this sample, this clonotype turned up many times. The chain couples TRBV20-1 to TRBJ1-1; D remains ambiguous. Germline CDR1 and CDR2: DFQATT and SNEGSKA (reference sequence). This CDR3 region has 13 residues. CDR3 nucleotides: TGCAGCGCTGGGGTGATTCAGAACACTGAAGCTTTCTTT. This sequence encodes CSAGVIQNTEAFF.

This clonotype has a count of ten or more. The chain combines TRBV18 with TRBJ2-5; unclear D gene. Germline V CDR1 and CDR2: KGHSH, LQKENI. Trimming removed 2 bases from V and 2 bases from J, with 9 bases in between. The CDR3 is 14 residues long. The CDR3 DNA is TGTGCCAGCTCACCATCGTATCAGCAAGAGACCCAGTACTTC. This gives the protein CASSPSYQQETQYF.

Ten or more counts support this clonotype. The rearrangement joins TRBV15 to TRBJ2-7; 11 bases agree with TRBD2. V dropped 0 bases and J dropped 5; count of bases not matched to a gene: 6. This CDR3 spans 16 amino acids. Germline V gene sequence: CDR1 LNHNV, CDR2 YYDKDF (reference sequence). CDR3 nucleotide sequence: TGTGCCACCAGCAGAGAAATGACTAGCGGGAACCACGAGCAGTACTTC. Translating gives CATSREMTSGNHEQYF.

This clonotype was seen repeatedly, ten times or more. V gene TRBV6-5 combines with J gene TRBJ1-5; D call uncertain. The germline CDR1 and CDR2 sequences are MNHEY and SVGAGI. Trimming removed 0 bases at V and 6 bases at J, with 6 bases between. The CDR3 totals 13 residues. The CDR3 protein is CASSYSRGQPQHF. For the CDR3, the DNA is TGTGCCAGCAGTTACTCGCGGGGTCAGCCCCAGCATTTT.

This clonotype was seen many times. The chain carries TRBV11-1 and TRBJ2-5; 11 bases are shared with TRBD2. The V and J ends lost 5 bases and 4 bases, in that order; junction bases with no gene match: 6. This CDR3 spans 15 amino acids. Germline values: CDR1 SGHAT, CDR2 FQDESV (reference sequence). The CDR3 nucleotides read TGTGCCAGCAGCCATAGCGGGAGGGGAGGAGAGACCCAGTACTTC. It is translated as CASSHSGRGGETQYF.

About this clonotype: This may be a read error, as it is one base from a much larger clone. V usage is TRBV4-1 and J usage is TRBJ1-1; D not certain. Looked up from germline, CDR1 is MGHRA and CDR2 is YSYEKL. V was clipped by 0 bases and J by 4 bases, with 15 bases between them. This CDR3 region has 16 residues. CDR3 nucleotides: TGCGCCAGCAGCCAAGAAGGGCCAACAGTGATCACTGAAGCTTTCTTT. As protein: CASSQEGPTVITEAFF.

This clonotype was observed many times. The rearrangement links TRBV11-1 to TRBJ2-7, with 7 bases lining up with TRBD1. This CDR3 spans 19 amino acids. The V and J ends lost 5 bases and 4 bases, in that order; junction bases with no gene match: 23. Per the germline V gene, CDR1 is SGHAT and CDR2 is FQDESV (reference sequence). The CDR3 DNA sequence: TGTGCCAGCAGCGGCACAGGGGATCCTAGCCTAGGGGTGGGATACGAGCAGTACTTC. Its protein product is CASSGTGDPSLGVGYEQYF.

This chain links TRBV6-1 with TRBJ1-1; D not certain. V dropped 8 bases and J dropped 4 bases, with 11 bases sitting between them. The CDR3 has 12 residues. Germline V lookup: CDR1 MNHNS, CDR2 SASEGT. The chain's CDR3 is CASRGLATEAFF. For the CDR3, the DNA is TGTGCCAGCCGAGGACTGGCCACTGAAGCTTTCTTT.

This clonotype was seen a few times. This sequence joins TRBV4-1 and TRBJ1-3; perhaps TRBD1 as D (5 bases). The CDR3 consists of 17 residues. Germline CDR1 MGHRA, CDR2 YSYEKL. V was clipped by 1 base and J by 3 bases, with 16 bases between them. CDR3 sequence: CASSQVKGTDHGNTIYF. Written as DNA, the CDR3 is TGCGCCAGCAGCCAAGTTAAGGGGACGGACCATGGAAACACCATATATTTT.

The sample holds many counts of this clonotype. The gene calls are TRBV6-1 and TRBJ2-4; D is ambiguous. V lost 6 bases, J lost 0 bases, and 12 bases lay in between. CDR3 length: 15 residues. Germline V gives CDR1 MNHNS, CDR2 SASEGT. CDR3 loop: CASSQFGLAKNIQYF. As DNA, the CDR3 is TGTGCCAGCAGCCAGTTCGGGCTAGCCAAAAACATTCAGTACTTC.

This clonotype was detected a few times. A much larger clonotype is one base distant, so this may be a read error. The CDR3 loop is CVSSMAGVYEQYF. DNA of the CDR3: TGTGTCAGTAGTATGGCGGGGGTCTACGAGCAGTACTTC. The chain uses TRBV19 and TRBJ2-7; 7 bases align to TRBD2. The CDR3 covers 13 residues. Germline assignment: CDR1 LNHDA and CDR2 SQIVND (reference sequence).

This clonotype was counted at least ten times. The chain couples TRBV19 to TRBJ1-1; possible D gene TRBD1, 5 bases. This CDR3 contains 16 residues. Trimming cost V 4 bases and J 1 base, with 16 bases left between them. CDR1 is LNHDA and CDR2 is SQIVND in the germline V gene (reference sequence). The CDR3 region has the DNA TGTGCCAGTAGTAGACCGGGACCAACGTGGAACACTGAAGCTTTCTTT. It is translated as CASSRPGPTWNTEAFF.

This clonotype was seen only a few times. The CDR3 here is CAWSSRPDGYGYTF. The CDR3, as DNA: TGTGCCTGGAGTTCCCGCCCGGACGGCTATGGCTACACCTTC. The chain links TRBV30 to TRBJ1-2; no reliable D call. The CDR3 runs 14 residues. V lost 2 bases, J lost 4 bases, and 14 bases lay in between. Germline V gene sequence: CDR1 GTSNPN, CDR2 SVGIG (reference sequence).

On this clonotype itself: Since a much larger clone is just one base distant, this may be a read error. The V and J genes are TRBV7-3 and TRBJ2-7, with TRBD2 matching 8 bases. CDR1 and CDR2 from the germline V gene are SGHTA and FQGTGA. Germline trimming cut 5 bases from V and 6 bases from J; bases unmatched to any gene: 12. The CDR3 totals 15 residues. In DNA, the CDR3 is TGTGCCAGCAGCCCCGATCAGCGGGGGACCGTCGAGCAGTACTTC. Protein sequence: CASSPDQRGTVEQYF.

This clonotype showed up many times. This chain joins TRBV11-2 and TRBJ1-6; D is ambiguous. Trimming took off 0 bases at V and 9 bases at J, with 15 bases between the two ends. This CDR3 is 16 amino acids long. Germline CDR1 and CDR2: SGHAT and FQNNGV. Written as DNA, the CDR3 is TGTGCCAGCAGCTTAGATCTAACAGCCCCAGGTTCACCCCTCCACTTT. It is translated as CASSLDLTAPGSPLHF.

The chain is built from TRBV20-1 and TRBJ2-5, with 8 bases aligning to TRBD1. The CDR3 runs 13 residues. Trimming at V came to 6 bases and at J to 2 bases, leaving 5 bases not matched to a gene. Germline loops: CDR1 DFQATT, CDR2 SNEGSKA (reference sequence). In DNA form, the CDR3 reads TGCAGTGCCTCCAGGGGGCAGCAAGAGACCCAGTACTTC. It codes for CSASRGQQETQYF.

Many counts were recorded for this clonotype. This chain uses TRBV6-1 with TRBJ1-1, with 7 bases fitting TRBD1. The CDR3 has 12 amino acids. V was pared by 6 bases and J by 7 bases, with 5 bases of the junction left unmatched. The germline CDR1 and CDR2 sequences are MNHNS and SASEGT. The CDR3 sequence: CASRGTAGEAFF. The DNA of the CDR3 is TGTGCCAGCAGAGGGACAGCTGGTGAAGCTTTCTTT.

This rearrangement joins TRBV6-1 to TRBJ1-2; the match to TRBD1 covers 10 bases. The germline V gene encodes CDR1 MNHNS and CDR2 SASEGT. This CDR3 has 15 amino acids. The V and J ends lost 6 bases and 7 bases, in that order; junction bases with no gene match: 11. The CDR3 DNA reads as TGTGCCAGCAGACCGACCGGGACAGGGGTCTCTGGCTACACCTTC. It translates to CASRPTGTGVSGYTF.

The rearrangement links TRBV6-2 or TRBV6-3 to TRBJ2-7; TRBD2 agrees at 8 bases. This CDR3 region has 15 residues. J gave up 0 bases and V 6 bases, and 7 bases lay outside the gene matches. The germline CDR1 and CDR2 sequences are MNHEY and SVGEGT. In DNA form, the CDR3 reads TGTGCCAGCAGCGTCGGGGGGGTCAGCTCCTACGAGCAGTACTTC. This translates into CASSVGGVSSYEQYF.

This clonotype has ten or more counts. This chain uses TRBV27 with TRBJ1-1, with D unclear. Trimming left V 5 bases short and J 3 bases short, with 10 bases between. The CDR3 runs to 13 residues. CDR1 and CDR2 from the germline V gene are MNHEY and SMNVEV (reference sequence). For the CDR3, the DNA is TGTGCCAGCAGTGACCCGGGAGACACTGAAGCTTTCTTT. Protein: CASSDPGDTEAFF.

This clonotype was seen at least ten times. V gene TRBV24-1 combines with J gene TRBJ2-7; 9 bases are shared with TRBD2. This CDR3 spans 15 amino acids. The germline CDR1 and CDR2 sequences are KGHDR and SFDVKD. The junction had 4 bases not matched to a gene; V was cut back by 4 bases and J by 1 base. The CDR3 coding sequence is TGTGCCACCAGTGACCCGACTAGCGGTTCCTACGAGCAGTACTTC. It is translated as CATSDPTSGSYEQYF.

This clonotype was found many times. The chain uses TRBV6-1 and TRBJ2-7; no reliable D call. V was pared by 11 bases and J by 0 bases, with 20 bases between. Germline V lookup: CDR1 MNHNS, CDR2 SASEGT. The CDR3 is 15 amino acids. DNA of the CDR3: TGTGCCTCCACTCCACTGGGCCTGAGCTCCTACGAGCAGTACTTC. This translates into CASTPLGLSSYEQYF.

The V and J genes are TRBV20-1 and TRBJ2-7; the match to TRBD2 covers 7 bases. The junction had 13 bases not matched to a gene; V was cut back by 2 bases and J by 0 bases. Germline lookup yields CDR1 DFQATT and CDR2 SNEGSKA (reference sequence). CDR3 length: 17 amino acids. CDR3 residues: CSARFGGRKRSSYEQYF. In DNA, the CDR3 is TGCAGTGCTAGATTCGGGGGGAGGAAAAGGAGCTCCTACGAGCAGTACTTC.

Many counts were recorded for this clonotype. The chain is built from TRBV18 and TRBJ1-2; D remains ambiguous. Germline loops: CDR1 KGHSH, CDR2 LQKENI. The CDR3 totals 15 residues. Trimming left V 5 bases short and J 6 bases short, with 19 bases between. This CDR3 reads CASSSQQEGSHGYTF. The CDR3 bases are TGTGCCAGCTCATCCCAGCAGGAGGGATCGCATGGCTACACCTTC.

The sample holds many counts of this clonotype. The V call is TRBV28, the J call TRBJ1-6; no firm D call. The CDR3 contains 14 residues. V was pared by 5 bases and J by 6 bases, with 11 bases between. Germline lookup yields CDR1 MDHEN and CDR2 SYDVKM. CDR3 nucleotides: TGTGCCAGCAGTCCATTCGGAGTTAATTCACCCCTCCACTTT. Its translation: CASSPFGVNSPLHF.

A word on this clonotype: One base away lies a much larger clone, so this may be a sequencing read error. The conserved phenylalanine or tryptophan is not found at the CDR3 terminus, so this likely reflects a read error. This chain joins TRBV5-1 and TRBJ2-5, with 8 bases matching TRBD1. This CDR3 contains 14 residues. J was trimmed by 3 bases and V by 4 bases; bases with no gene match: 5. Per germline, CDR1 SGHRS and CDR2 YFSETQ. CDR3 amino acids: CASSKTGDEETQYL. CDR3 sequence (DNA): TGCGCCAGCAGCAAGACAGGGGATGAAGAGACCCAGTACCTC.